Below are 6 T cell receptor beta chains sequenced from a single sample in a study of Ad26.COV2.S vaccination and SARS-CoV-2 variants. Sequencing used immunoSEQ multiplex PCR; TCRdb keeps in-frame clones, though not all of them. The sample holds some 390,000 clones, about nine tenths seen once. Sample treatment: around 19 received Ad26.COV2.S at low or high dose, single or two shots; about 5 received placebo; per-sample allocation not given. Specimens were obtained on day 63 following the first vaccine or placebo injection. This specimen was peripheral blood, taken in a trial of Ad26.COV2.S vaccine versus placebo. The receptors shown here come from a person aged 18-65 years who received the Ad26.COV2.S COVID-19 vaccine or a placebo.

The chain combines TRBV6-1 with TRBJ1-5; D is possibly TRBD1 (5 bases). CDR3 size: 14 residues. Trimming took off 0 bases at V and 4 bases at J, with 7 bases between the two ends. CDR1 MNHNS and CDR2 SASEGT come from the germline V gene. CDR3 region: CASSEARANQPQHF. As DNA, the CDR3 is TGTGCCAGCAGTGAAGCCAGGGCAAATCAGCCCCAGCATTTT.

The J gene is TRBJ2-1, the V gene TRBV11-1, with D possibly TRBD2 on 6 matching bases. Per germline, CDR1 SGHAT and CDR2 FQDESV (reference sequence). Trimming took off 5 bases at V and 15 bases at J, with 20 bases between the two ends. The CDR3 length is 13 residues. The CDR3 reads CASSTVMEGLLFF. The CDR3 region has the DNA TGTGCCAGCAGCACAGTGATGGAGGGCCTACTGTTCTTC.

The CDR3 nucleotides read TGTGCCAGCGGGCCGTTCGATCCCGCCCAGGGGGCTTCCTACGAGCAGTACTTC. Protein: CASGPFDPAQGASYEQYF. The chain has TRBV28 and TRBJ2-7; 8 nucleotides line up with TRBD1. V lost 8 bases, J lost 1 base, and 19 bases stayed unmatched. The germline CDR1 and CDR2 sequences are MDHEN and SYDVKM. CDR3 size: 18 residues.

The chain uses TRBV28 and TRBJ1-5, with a tentative D call TRBD1 (5 bases). Germline assignment: CDR1 MDHEN and CDR2 SYDVKM. V lost 8 bases to trimming and J lost 11 bases, with 16 bases between them. The length of the CDR3 is 12 residues. CDR3 region: CASARGGGSQHF. The CDR3, as DNA: TGTGCCAGCGCCCGGGGGGGAGGGTCCCAGCATTTT.

This clone was detected once. V usage is TRBV27 and J usage is TRBJ2-1, with 8 nucleotides matching TRBD2. Germline CDR1 MNHEY, CDR2 SMNVEV (reference sequence). The V gene end was trimmed by 6 bases and the J gene end by 7 bases; junction bases not matched to a gene: 11. The length of the CDR3 is 15 residues. The CDR3 here is CASSLSGSGLNEQFF. The CDR3 nucleotides read TGTGCCAGCAGCCTAAGCGGGAGTGGGTTAAATGAGCAGTTCTTC.

The V gene is TRBV20-1, the J gene TRBJ1-4; D is uncertain. Looked up from germline, CDR1 is DFQATT and CDR2 is SNEGSKA (reference sequence). The CDR3 has 13 amino acids. Trimming took 3 bases from V and 6 from J, leaving 11 bases between them. The CDR3 is CSASRQTHEKLFF. The CDR3 DNA follows: TGCAGTGCTAGTCGGCAGACCCATGAAAAACTGTTTTTT.